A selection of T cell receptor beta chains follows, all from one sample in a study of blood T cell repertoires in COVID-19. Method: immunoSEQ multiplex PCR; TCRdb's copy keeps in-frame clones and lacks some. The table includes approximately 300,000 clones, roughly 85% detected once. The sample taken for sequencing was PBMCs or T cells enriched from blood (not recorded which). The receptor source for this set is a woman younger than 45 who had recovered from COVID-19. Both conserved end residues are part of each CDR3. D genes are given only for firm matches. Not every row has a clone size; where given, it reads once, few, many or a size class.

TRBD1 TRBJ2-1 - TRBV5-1 CASSSDRGNEQFF TGCGCCAGCAGCTCGGACAGGGGGAATGAGCAGTTCTTC
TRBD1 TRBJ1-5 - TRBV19 CASSKLPGQGARQPQHF TGTGCCAGTAGTAAGCTCCCGGGACAGGGGGCTCGACAGCCCCAGCATTTT
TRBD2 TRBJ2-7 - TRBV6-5 CASTTRGGLTYEQYF TGTGCCTCGACAACGAGGGGAGGGCTTACCTACGAGCAGTACTTC
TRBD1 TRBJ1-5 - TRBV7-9 CASSQGDTGNSNQPQHF TGTGCCAGCAGCCAGGGGGACACAGGGAATAGCAATCAGCCCCAGCATTTT
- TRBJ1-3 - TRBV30 CAWRRTGNTIYF TGTGCCTGGAGGAGAACTGGAAACACCATATATTTT
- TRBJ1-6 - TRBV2 CASRMGGNSPLHF TGTGCCAGCAGAATGGGGGGAAATTCACCCCTCCACTTT
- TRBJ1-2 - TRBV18 CASSPPTGLYGYTF TGTGCCAGCTCACCACCGACAGGCCTCTATGGCTACACCTTC
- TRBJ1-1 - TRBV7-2 CASSLRASAFF TGTGCCAGCAGCCTCAGGGCATCAGCTTTCTTT
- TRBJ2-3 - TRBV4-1 CASSQDPQQDTQYF TGCGCCAGCAGCCAAGATCCACAGCAAGATACGCAGTATTTT
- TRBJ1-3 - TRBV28 CASSQIKGGSGNTIYF TGTGCCAGCAGTCAAATTAAAGGGGGCTCTGGAAACACCATATATTTT
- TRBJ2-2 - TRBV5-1 CASSLLEFGELFF TGCGCCAGCAGCTTGTTGGAGTTCGGGGAGCTGTTTTTT
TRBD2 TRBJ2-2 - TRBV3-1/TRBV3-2 CASSQGTSGKAGELFF TGTGCCAGCAGCCAAGGGACTAGCGGGAAGGCCGGGGAGCTGTTTTTT
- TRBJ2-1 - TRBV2 CASSADRSSYNEQFF TGTGCCAGCAGCGCAGACAGATCCTCCTACAATGAGCAGTTCTTC
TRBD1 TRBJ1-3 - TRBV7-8 CASSSTQGAGGNTIYF TGTGCCAGCAGCTCCACACAGGGGGCGGGTGGAAACACCATATATTTT
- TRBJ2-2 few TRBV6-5 CASTGTKRTTGELFF TGTGCCAGCACGGGGACAAAGCGGACCACCGGGGAGCTGTTTTTT
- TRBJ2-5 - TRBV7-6 CASSLAGEGWETQYF TGTGCCAGCAGCTTAGCGGGAGAGGGTTGGGAGACCCAGTACTTC
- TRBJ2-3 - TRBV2 CASQGMSTDTQYF TGTGCCAGTCAGGGTATGAGCACAGATACGCAGTATTTT
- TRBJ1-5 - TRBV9 CASSVNTGLNQPQHF TGTGCCAGCAGCGTAAACACAGGGCTTAATCAGCCCCAGCATTTT
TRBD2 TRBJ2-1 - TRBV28 CASSLRGRGDYNEQFF TGTGCCAGCAGTTTACGCGGGAGGGGAGACTACAATGAGCAGTTCTTC
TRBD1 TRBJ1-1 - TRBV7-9 CASSLMAGGMNTEAFF TGTGCCAGCAGCTTAATGGCAGGGGGTATGAACACTGAAGCTTTCTTT
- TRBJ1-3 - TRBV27 CASSLSRANGNTIYF TGTGCCAGCAGTTTATCGCGGGCTAATGGAAACACCATATATTTT
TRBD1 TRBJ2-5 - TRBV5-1 CASSLGPTGFQETQYF TGCGCCAGCAGCTTGGGACCGACAGGGTTTCAAGAGACCCAGTACTTC
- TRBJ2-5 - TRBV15 CATSLHWETQYF TGTGCCACCAGCCTCCACTGGGAGACCCAGTACTTC
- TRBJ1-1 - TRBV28 CASRSGNTEAFF TGTGCCAGCCGATCGGGGAACACTGAAGCTTTCTTT
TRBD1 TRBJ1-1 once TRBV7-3 CASRAIGGGPTEAFF TGTGCCAGCAGAGCAATAGGGGGCGGACCCACTGAAGCTTTCTTT
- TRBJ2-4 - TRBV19 CASSMGQLRSVQTKNIQYF TGTGCCAGTAGTATGGGGCAATTGCGTAGTGTGCAAACCAAAAACATTCAGTACTTC
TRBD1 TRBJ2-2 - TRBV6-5 CASSYTPPGGPGELFF TGTGCCAGCAGTTATACTCCCCCAGGGGGCCCCGGGGAGCTGTTTTTT
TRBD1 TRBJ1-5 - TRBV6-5 CASSPTGGYQPQHF TGTGCCAGCAGCCCGACAGGGGGCTATCAGCCCCAGCATTTT
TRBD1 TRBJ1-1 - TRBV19 CASSIEGTGSNTEAFF TGTGCCAGTAGTATAGAAGGGACAGGGTCGAACACTGAAGCTTTCTTT
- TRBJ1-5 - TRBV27 CASRSENSDQPQHF TGTGCCAGCAGGAGTGAAAATAGCGATCAGCCCCAGCATTTT
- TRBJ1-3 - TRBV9 CASSVASGLSSGNTIYF TGTGCCAGCAGCGTAGCCTCGGGTCTATCCTCTGGAAACACCATATATTTT
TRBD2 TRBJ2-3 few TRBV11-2 CASSLLQGLAEASTDTQYF TGTGCCAGCAGCCTTCTGCAGGGACTAGCAGAAGCTAGCACAGATACGCAGTATTTT
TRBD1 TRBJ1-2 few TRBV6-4 CASSGGSETGDGYTF TGTGCCAGCAGTGGCGGGTCGGAGACAGGGGATGGCTACACCTTC
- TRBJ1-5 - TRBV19 CASKGQDLGNQPQHF TGTGCCAGTAAGGGGCAGGACCTCGGCAATCAGCCCCAGCATTTT
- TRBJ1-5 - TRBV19 CASSMRTSPGTGQPQHF TGTGCCAGTAGTATGAGGACTAGTCCGGGAACGGGTCAGCCCCAGCATTTT
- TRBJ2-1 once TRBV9 CASSGRDSNNEQFF TGTGCCAGCAGCGGCCGGGACTCCAACAATGAGCAGTTCTTC
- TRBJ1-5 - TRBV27 CASSFLPGGTYSNQPQHF TGTGCCAGCAGTTTCCTCCCGGGGGGCACCTATAGCAATCAGCCCCAGCATTTT
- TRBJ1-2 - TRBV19 CASSKGPNYGYTF TGTGCCAGTAGTAAGGGGCCGAATTATGGCTACACCTTC
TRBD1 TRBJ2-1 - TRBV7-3 CASSPDPGTGKFF TGTGCCAGCAGCCCAGACCCCGGGACAGGAAAGTTCTTC